One T cell receptor (beta chain) is described in this entry. This specimen belongs to a study of blood T cell repertoires in COVID-19. CDR3 size: 12 residues. V was cut by 5 bases and J by 0 bases, with 4 bases left in between. Assay: immunoSEQ multiplex PCR; the TCRdb copy retains only in-frame clones and omits some. Of fewer than 70,000 clones in the sample, around 78% were seen once. Sequencing input: peripheral blood. This TCR was sampled from a human donor in a cohort sampled during active COVID-19. The gene calls are TRBV12-3 or TRBV12-4 and TRBJ1-1, with D uncertain. CDR3: CASSKLNTEAFF. The CDR3, as DNA: TGTGCCAGCAGTAAGCTGAACACTGAAGCTTTCTTT.